The 22 T cell receptor beta chains given below trace back to one sample, sequenced in a study of CD8+CD57+ T cells in acquired aplastic anemia. Researchers used genomic DNA as the template to profile TCR beta VDJ and CDR3. TCRdb reprocessed the reads with MiXCR, giving one entry per CDR3 protein. In the table there are approximately 98,000 distinct CDR3 sequences, roughly 70% of which are singletons. Individuals selected for sequencing had exhibited CD8+CD57+ cell expansion on flow cytometry. The specimen sequenced was sorted CD4+, CD8+, or CD8+CD57+ T cells (not recorded which) from PBMCs. All receptors derive from a human donor with aplastic anemia.

The V and J genes are TRBV7-2 and TRBJ1-3; D possibly corresponds to TRBD1 (5 bases). Per the germline V gene, CDR1 is SGHTA and CDR2 is FQGNSA. CDR3 length equals 15 residues. Trimming took off 1 base at V and 1 base at J, with 8 bases between the two ends. In nucleotides, the CDR3 is TGTGCCAGCAGCTTAGTGGGGGAATCTGGAAACACCATATATTTT. Translated: CASSLVGESGNTIYF.

The gene calls are TRBV5-1 and TRBJ1-6; D is uncertain. From germline, CDR1 is SGHRS and CDR2 YFSETQ. Trimming left V 5 bases short and J 5 bases short, with 20 bases between. The CDR3 is made up of 17 amino acids. CDR3 sequence (DNA): TGCGCCAGCAGTCTTACTCCGGGCCAAGGGAATAATTCACCCCTCCACTTT. As protein: CASSLTPGQGNNSPLHF.

The CDR3 is CSARDWAGTTGELFF. CDR3 coding DNA: TGCAGTGCTAGAGATTGGGCAGGGACCACCGGGGAGCTGTTTTTT. J is TRBJ2-2 and V is TRBV20-1; D is perhaps TRBD1 or TRBD2 (5 bases each). CDR1 is DFQATT, CDR2 SNEGSKA, per germline (reference sequence). Trimming left V 0 bases short and J 4 bases short, with 12 bases between. This CDR3 is 15 amino acids long.

CDR3 sequence reads: CAISEEASYEQYF. DNA for the CDR3: TGTGCCATCAGTGAGGAGGCCTCCTACGAGCAGTACTTC. The chain employs TRBV10-3 and TRBJ2-7; D is unclear. V lost 2 bases, J lost 0 bases, and 5 bases lay in between. CDR3 size: 13 residues. Germline CDR1 and CDR2: ENHRY and SYGVKD.

The V call is TRBV15, the J call TRBJ1-6; D call uncertain. This CDR3 is built from 13 residues. CDR1 and CDR2 (germline): LNHNV, YYDKDF (reference sequence). Between the trimmed V and J ends, which lost 1 base and 8 bases, there was a span of 6 bases. The CDR3 spells CATSRVLYSPLHF. CDR3 coding DNA: TGTGCCACCAGCAGAGTTTTGTATTCACCCCTCCACTTT.

The chain combines TRBV10-3 with TRBJ2-5, with 10 nucleotides matching TRBD1. The V segment lost 6 bases and the J segment 9 bases; nucleotides outside the gene matches: 7. Looked up from germline, CDR1 is ENHRY and CDR2 is SYGVKD. The CDR3 extends over 13 amino acids. CDR3 loop: CAISDRGLQPQYF. The CDR3 DNA sequence: TGTGCCATCAGCGACAGGGGGCTACAGCCCCAGTACTTC.

This chain's CDR3 is CASSQERGSYEQYF. DNA for the CDR3: TGTGCCAGCAGCCAAGAGCGGGGGAGCTACGAGCAGTACTTC. V usage is TRBV14 and J usage is TRBJ2-7; TRBD2 agrees at 7 bases. Germline lookup yields CDR1 SGHDN and CDR2 FVKESK. Unmatched junction bases numbered 2, after V lost 0 bases and J lost 3 bases. CDR3 length equals 14 residues.

The V gene is TRBV7-8, the J gene TRBJ1-6, with D perhaps TRBD1 (6 bases). V dropped 5 bases and J dropped 7 bases, with 15 bases sitting between them. Germline CDR1 reads SGHVS; CDR2 reads FQNEAQ. The CDR3 totals 15 residues. The CDR3 bases are TGTGCCAGCAGCCCACGGCAGGGGATAAATTCACCCCTCCACTTT. It translates to CASSPRQGINSPLHF.

The chain combines TRBV25-1 with TRBJ2-5; the D gene is possibly TRBD1 (6 bases). Looked up from germline, CDR1 is MGHDK and CDR2 is SYGVNS. The ends were cut back, 6 bases at V and 5 bases at J, with 22 bases in the middle. This CDR3 has 16 residues. Here the CDR3 reads CASSTGQRPVGETQYF. The CDR3, as DNA: TGTGCCAGCAGCACTGGACAGCGCCCAGTTGGGGAGACCCAGTACTTC.

This clonotype has a single count. V gene TRBV2 combines with J gene TRBJ2-3; D not certain. Germline V lookup: CDR1 SNHLY, CDR2 FYNNEI. V lost 7 bases and J 6 bases, leaving 5 bases between the germline ends. The CDR3 has 10 amino acids. The CDR3 bases are TGTGCCAGCAATCGGGATACGCAGTATTTT. Translating gives CASNRDTQYF.

The rearrangement uses TRBV4-2 and TRBJ2-1, with 9 bases identical to TRBD2. V shed 4 bases, J shed 4 bases, and the junction held 5 bases outside the gene matches. The CDR3 spans 15 residues. Germline-derived CDR1 and CDR2 are LGHNA and YNFKEQ. The CDR3 region is CASSLAGASYNEQFF. DNA of the CDR3: TGTGCCAGCAGCCTAGCGGGGGCGTCATACAATGAGCAGTTCTTC.

This sequence joins TRBV7-3 and TRBJ2-7; 9 nucleotides match TRBD1. Germline CDR1 SGHTA, CDR2 FQGTGA. Losses at the gene ends were 5 bases for V and 7 bases for J; bases not matched to a gene: 6. This CDR3 region has 13 residues. The CDR3 region has the DNA TGTGCCAGCAGCGCACAGGGGGCCCAAGAGCAGTACTTC. Encoded protein: CASSAQGAQEQYF.

V is TRBV11-2 and J is TRBJ2-1; 10 bases map to TRBD2. Per the germline V gene, CDR1 is SGHAT and CDR2 is FQNNGV. The CDR3 totals 15 residues. With 5 bases clipped from V and 8 bases from J, the junction kept 9 bases outside the gene matches. Here the CDR3 reads CASSLGASGGDEQFF. The CDR3 DNA sequence: TGTGCCAGCAGCCTAGGGGCTAGCGGGGGAGATGAGCAGTTCTTC.

The chain employs TRBV20-1 and TRBJ2-7; D perhaps matches TRBD1 (6 bases). The CDR3 length is 13 residues. V lost 4 bases and J 6 bases, leaving 16 bases between the germline ends. Germline loops: CDR1 DFQATT, CDR2 SNEGSKA (reference sequence). CDR3 protein: CSATDRYGAEQYF. The CDR3 DNA reads TGCAGTGCTACCGACAGGTACGGGGCCGAGCAGTACTTC.

The CDR3 region is CASSPKQGTAGTSGTYEQYF. For the CDR3, the DNA is TGTGCCAGCAGTCCGAAACAAGGGACAGCCGGGACTAGCGGTACCTACGAGCAGTACTTC. The chain joins TRBV25-1 to TRBJ2-7, with 11 bases matching TRBD2. The CDR3 consists of 20 residues. With 5 bases clipped from V and 2 bases from J, the junction kept 20 bases outside the gene matches. In germline, CDR1 is MGHDK, CDR2 SYGVNS.

The gene calls are TRBV20-1 and TRBJ2-7; D might be TRBD1 (5 bases). CDR3 length: 14 residues. V gave up 5 bases and J gave up 6 bases, with 20 bases separating them. Germline CDR1 DFQATT, CDR2 SNEGSKA (reference sequence). CDR3 nucleotide sequence: TGCAGTGCTCCCCAGGCAGGGCCCGTTCCCGAGCAGTACTTC. It specifies CSAPQAGPVPEQYF.

The rearrangement links TRBV25-1 to TRBJ1-5; tentatively, D is TRBD1 (5 bases). CDR3 length: 16 amino acids. Germline values: CDR1 MGHDK, CDR2 SYGVNS. The V end was cut by 9 bases, the J end by 0 bases, with 18 bases between. CDR3 in DNA: TGTGCCAGTAGTATCAAAGGGGCGCGTAGCAATCAGCCCCAGCATTTT. Translation: CASSIKGARSNQPQHF. The variable domain in full, with the rest retrieved from reference TRBV25-1 and TRBJ1-5, is EADIYQTPRYLVIGTGKKITLECSQTMGHDKMYWYQQDPGMELHLIHYSYGVNSTEKGDLSSESTVSRIRTEHFPLTLESARPSHTSQYLCASSIKGARSNQPQHFGDGTRLSIL.

J is TRBJ2-7 and V is TRBV29-1, with TRBD2 matching 9 bases. Germline loops: CDR1 SQVTM, CDR2 ANQGSEA. There are 14 residues in the CDR3. J gave up 1 base and V 1 base, and 2 bases lay outside the gene matches. The CDR3 loop is CSVEGLAESYEQYF. The CDR3 nucleotides are TGCAGCGTTGAAGGACTAGCGGAATCCTACGAGCAGTACTTC.

V is TRBV10-3 and J is TRBJ2-3; either TRBD1 or TRBD2 may fit D (7 bases each). Germline values: CDR1 ENHRY, CDR2 SYGVKD. The CDR3 has 14 amino acids. The V end lost 6 bases, the J end lost 3 bases, and 13 bases lay between the germline ends. CDR3 protein: CAIRAGGVTDTQYF. CDR3 nucleotide sequence: TGTGCCATCAGGGCAGGGGGGGTTACAGATACGCAGTATTTT.

The chain recombines TRBV25-1 with TRBJ2-5, with D possibly being TRBD2 (6 bases). Looked up from germline, CDR1 is MGHDK and CDR2 is SYGVNS. The CDR3 contains 16 residues. V dropped 1 base and J dropped 2 bases, with 14 bases sitting between them. This CDR3 reads CASSEFSSGTQETQYF. CDR3 bases: TGTGCCAGCAGTGAATTCTCTTCCGGGACTCAAGAGACCCAGTACTTC.

The CDR3 sequence is CSARSVDEAFF. CDR3 sequence (DNA): TGCAGTGCTAGGAGCGTGGATGAAGCTTTCTTT. V usage is TRBV20-1 and J usage is TRBJ1-1; the D is unclear. Per germline, CDR1 DFQATT and CDR2 SNEGSKA (reference sequence). The CDR3 is 11 residues long. V shed 3 bases and J shed 7 bases, with 9 bases lying between them.

The chain employs TRBV7-7 and TRBJ2-1, with 7 bases fitting TRBD2. CDR3 length: 15 residues. The V segment lost 1 base and the J segment 7 bases; nucleotides outside the gene matches: 7. Germline V lookup: CDR1 SSHAT, CDR2 FNYEAQ (reference sequence). For the CDR3, the DNA is TGTGCCAGCAGCTTAGGGTCGGGGGGAAGAAATGAGCAGTTCTTC. This translates into CASSLGSGGRNEQFF.